Below, one TCR beta chain is given with its context. Its antigen is not identified. Clones were sequenced by immunoSEQ multiplex PCR, and TCRdb holds only the in-frame ones, with some missing. The data contain fewer than 3 million clones, around 90% of them seen just once; the ten biggest clones take up 0.3% to 0.45%. CDR1 is SGDLS and CDR2 is YYNGEE in the germline V gene. With V trimmed by 5 bases and J by 3 bases, 10 bases remained unmatched. The CDR3 runs 15 residues. This specimen belongs to a study of shared clonotypes between healthy human individuals. About the research overall: Three plates each covered CD4 naive and memory; CD8 naive two, CD8 memory one. Notes on the study in general: Only blood was sampled, and tissue TCR repertoires likely differ from blood ones. The study found roughly 5% of naive CD4 clonotypes shared across several donors.

The source is a man aged 18-30 years in good health. Some clones in this sample may be carry-over from other donors' samples. Sequencing was carried out using naive CD4+ T cells from PBMCs. As to subset: CD45RA+ positively selected. The chain joins TRBV9 to TRBJ1-2, with 7 nucleotides matching TRBD1. The CDR3 region is CASRNDQGEYYGYTF. The DNA of the CDR3 is TGTGCCAGCAGAAATGATCAGGGGGAATACTATGGCTACACCTTC.